This T cell receptor (beta chain) emerged from a study of cytotoxic CD8 clonotypes in ibrutinib-treated CLL. Overall study context: Among responders, around 25 were partial and 2 complete; after median approximately 6 years, 14 stayed remitted and about 12 progressed.

The table came from immunoSEQ multiplex PCR; TCRdb's copy has only in-frame clones and leaves some out. The sample includes approximately 300,000 clones, 70% to 80% of them seen just once. Trimming cost V 0 bases and J 2 bases, with 8 bases left between them. The CDR3 consists of 14 residues. Germline CDR1 and CDR2: MGHRA and YSYEKL. The specimen was PBMCs, collected before ibrutinib treatment. This clonotype was obtained from a human donor with chronic lymphocytic leukemia. V and J are TRBV4-1 and TRBJ2-7, with unresolved D. The DNA of the CDR3 is TGCGCCAGCAGCCAAGATCTGGCGACCTACGAGCAGTACTTC. Its protein is CASSQDLATYEQYF.